The 9 T cell receptor beta chains below were found in one sample sequenced in a study of blood T cells in healthy people across ages. Sample-barcoded 5' priming and a J-beta primer mix drove a second PCR of about 6 to 12 cycles. Via MiXCR, TCRdb re-called the 5' RACE reads, giving one row per CDR3 protein. This repertoire shows roughly 1.6 million distinct CDR3 sequences, roughly 32% found once; its top ten account for around 11%. Input material: blood. The receptors derive from a woman in her 30s in good health.

This clonotype was picked up many times. CDR3 DNA: TGCAGCCTGCAAGACTTGAGCTCCTACAATGAGCAGTTCTTC. Translation gives CSLQDLSSYNEQFF. This chain uses TRBV29-1 with TRBJ2-1; D remains unclear. Trimming removed 8 bases at V and 0 bases at J, with 14 bases between. Germline CDR1 is SQVTM and CDR2 is ANQGSEA. CDR3 length: 14 amino acids.

This clonotype occurred a few times. The chain carries TRBV7-9 and TRBJ2-1, with TRBD1 matching 7 bases. The CDR3 contains 15 residues. Germline V CDR1 and CDR2: SEHNR, FQNEAQ (reference sequence). J gave up 5 bases and V 5 bases, and 9 bases lay outside the gene matches. The CDR3 loop reads CASSPSGQINNEQFF. As DNA, the CDR3 is TGTGCCAGCAGCCCTTCGGGACAGATAAACAATGAGCAGTTCTTC.

V and J are TRBV6-2 or TRBV6-3 and TRBJ1-5, with unresolved D. CDR3 length equals 16 residues. Trimming pared 4 bases from V and 0 bases from J, leaving 13 bases between. From germline, CDR1 is MNHEY and CDR2 SVGEGT. The CDR3 reads CASSSSLSLSNQPQHF. The CDR3 region has the DNA TGTGCCAGCAGTTCCTCCCTCAGCCTTAGCAATCAGCCCCAGCATTTT.

The chain carries TRBV27 and TRBJ2-1; D not resolved. Trimming stripped 8 bases from V and 8 bases from J, with 10 bases between. The CDR3 consists of 11 residues. From germline, CDR1 is MNHEY and CDR2 SMNVEV (reference sequence). The CDR3 nucleotides read TGTGCCAGCGGGCCTTGGTATGAGCAGTTCTTC. Translated, it gives CASGPWYEQFF.

This chain connects TRBV12-3 or TRBV12-4 to TRBJ1-1; D is perhaps TRBD1 (5 bases). There are 14 residues in the CDR3. V lost 3 bases and J lost 3, with 11 bases in between. In nucleotides, the CDR3 is TGTGCCAGCAGTTTGGGGCTGGGGGACACTGAAGCTTTCTTT. It yields the protein CASSLGLGDTEAFF.

Only a few counts were recorded for this clonotype. V usage is TRBV9 and J usage is TRBJ1-1, with a weak D call TRBD1 (5 bases). The V and J ends lost 4 bases and 0 bases respectively, with 13 bases between them. This CDR3 spans 15 amino acids. Germline V gene data show CDR1 as SGDLS and CDR2 as YYNGEE. The CDR3 protein is CASSSVGGLNTEAFF. CDR3 DNA: TGTGCCAGCAGCTCAGTCGGGGGGTTGAACACTGAAGCTTTCTTT.

The chain carries TRBV4-1 and TRBJ2-1; TRBD2 matches at 8 bases. This CDR3 is built from 16 residues. J was trimmed by 6 bases and V by 4 bases; bases with no gene match: 11. Per the germline V gene, CDR1 is MGHRA and CDR2 is YSYEKL. The CDR3 reads CASSPEGSGGRNEQFF. The CDR3 DNA sequence: TGCGCCAGCAGCCCGGAGGGAAGCGGGGGTCGCAATGAGCAGTTCTTC.

This clonotype was picked up a small number of times. V and J are TRBV4-1 and TRBJ2-5, with a weak D call TRBD1 (5 bases). The CDR3 consists of 18 residues. From germline, CDR1 is MGHRA and CDR2 YSYEKL. V was pared by 1 base and J by 4 bases, with 22 bases between. This CDR3 reads CASSQVGRVGVIRETQYF. DNA for the CDR3: TGCGCCAGCAGCCAAGTGGGCCGGGTAGGGGTAATACGAGAGACCCAGTACTTC.

The genes are TRBV5-1 and TRBJ1-1; 8 nucleotides align to TRBD1. This CDR3 region has 14 residues. Germline V gene lookup returns CDR1 SGHRS and CDR2 YFSETQ. Unmatched junction bases numbered 9, after V lost 7 bases and J lost 4 bases. CDR3 sequence: CASFQGAGSTEAFF. The CDR3 region has the DNA TGCGCCAGCTTCCAGGGGGCGGGGAGCACTGAAGCTTTCTTT.